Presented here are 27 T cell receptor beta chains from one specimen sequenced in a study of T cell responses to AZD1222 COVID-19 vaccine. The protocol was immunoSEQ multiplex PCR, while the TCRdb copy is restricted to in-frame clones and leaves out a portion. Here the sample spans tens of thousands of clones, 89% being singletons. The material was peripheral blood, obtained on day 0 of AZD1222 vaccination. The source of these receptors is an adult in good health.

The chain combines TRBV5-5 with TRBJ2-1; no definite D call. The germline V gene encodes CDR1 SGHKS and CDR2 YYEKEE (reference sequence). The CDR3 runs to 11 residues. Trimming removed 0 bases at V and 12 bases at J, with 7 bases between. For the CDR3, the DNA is TGTGCCAGCAGCTTGGAGGTCGGGCAGTTCTTC. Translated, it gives CASSLEVGQFF.

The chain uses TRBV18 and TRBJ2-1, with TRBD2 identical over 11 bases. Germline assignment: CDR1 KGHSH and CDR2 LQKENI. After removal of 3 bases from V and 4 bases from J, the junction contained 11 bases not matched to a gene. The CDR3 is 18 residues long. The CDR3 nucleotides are TGTGCCAGCTCACCGATGATGGAGACTAGCGGGGCGTACAATGAGCAGTTCTTC. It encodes CASSPMMETSGAYNEQFF.

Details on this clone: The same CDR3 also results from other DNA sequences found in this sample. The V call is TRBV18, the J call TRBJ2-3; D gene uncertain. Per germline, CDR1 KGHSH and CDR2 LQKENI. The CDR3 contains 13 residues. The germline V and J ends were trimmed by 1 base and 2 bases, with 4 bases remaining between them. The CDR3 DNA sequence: TGTGCCAGCTCACCACAGGACACAGATACGCAGTATTTT. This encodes CASSPQDTDTQYF.

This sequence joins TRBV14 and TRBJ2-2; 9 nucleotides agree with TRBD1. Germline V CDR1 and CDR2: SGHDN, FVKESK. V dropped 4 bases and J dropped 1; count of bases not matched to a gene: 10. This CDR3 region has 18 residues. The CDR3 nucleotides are TGTGCCAGCAGCCCCCCGACAGGGGGGAAAAGGAACACCGGGGAGCTGTTTTTT. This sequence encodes CASSPPTGGKRNTGELFF.

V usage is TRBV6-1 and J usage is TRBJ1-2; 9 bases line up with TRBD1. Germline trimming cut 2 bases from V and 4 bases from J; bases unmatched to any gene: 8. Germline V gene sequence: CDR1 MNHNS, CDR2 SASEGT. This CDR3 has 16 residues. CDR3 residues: CASSERGTGTLYGYTF. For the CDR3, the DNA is TGTGCCAGCAGTGAAAGAGGGACAGGGACCCTCTATGGCTACACCTTC.

The CDR3 loop reads CASSQEGSPLHF. CDR3 DNA: TGTGCCAGCAGCCAAGAGGGGAGTCCCCTCCACTTT. The rearrangement uses TRBV3-1 (or the pseudogene TRBV3-2) and TRBJ1-6; no clear D gene. Germline V CDR1 and CDR2: LGHDT, YNNKEL (reference sequence). The germline V and J ends were trimmed by 0 bases and 13 bases, with 7 bases remaining between them. The CDR3 spans 12 residues.

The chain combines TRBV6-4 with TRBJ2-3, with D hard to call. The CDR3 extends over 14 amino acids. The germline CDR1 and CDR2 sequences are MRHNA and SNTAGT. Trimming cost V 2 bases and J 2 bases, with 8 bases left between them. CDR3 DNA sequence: TGTGCCAGCAGTGACCAGGACGACACAGATACGCAGTATTTT. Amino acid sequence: CASSDQDDTDTQYF.

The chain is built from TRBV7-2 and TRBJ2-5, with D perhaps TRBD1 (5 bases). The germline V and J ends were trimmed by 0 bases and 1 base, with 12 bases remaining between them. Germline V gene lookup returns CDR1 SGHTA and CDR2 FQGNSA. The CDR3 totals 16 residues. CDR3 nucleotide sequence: TGTGCCAGCAGCTTAGCGCAGGGTCGAGTCCAAGAGACCCAGTACTTC. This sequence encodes CASSLAQGRVQETQYF.

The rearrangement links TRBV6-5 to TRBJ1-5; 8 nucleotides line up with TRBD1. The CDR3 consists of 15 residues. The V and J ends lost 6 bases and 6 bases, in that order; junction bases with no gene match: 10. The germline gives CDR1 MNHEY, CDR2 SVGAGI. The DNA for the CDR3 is TGTGCCAGCAGCCTAGGACAGGGATTGGGTCAGCCCCAGCATTTT. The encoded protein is CASSLGQGLGQPQHF.

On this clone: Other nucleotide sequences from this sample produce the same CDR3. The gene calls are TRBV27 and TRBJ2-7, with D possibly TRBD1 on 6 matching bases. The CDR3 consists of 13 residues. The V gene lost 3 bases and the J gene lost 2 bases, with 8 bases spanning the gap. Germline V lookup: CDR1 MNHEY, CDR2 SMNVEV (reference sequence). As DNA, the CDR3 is TGTGCCAGCAGTTTTGGACAGACCTACGAGCAGTACTTC. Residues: CASSFGQTYEQYF.

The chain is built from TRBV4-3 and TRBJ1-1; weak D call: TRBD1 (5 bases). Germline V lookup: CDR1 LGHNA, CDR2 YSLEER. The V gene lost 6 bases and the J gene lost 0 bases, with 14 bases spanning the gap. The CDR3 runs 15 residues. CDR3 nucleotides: TGCGCCAGCAGTCCAGGGTACACAGTGAACACTGAAGCTTTCTTT. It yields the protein CASSPGYTVNTEAFF.

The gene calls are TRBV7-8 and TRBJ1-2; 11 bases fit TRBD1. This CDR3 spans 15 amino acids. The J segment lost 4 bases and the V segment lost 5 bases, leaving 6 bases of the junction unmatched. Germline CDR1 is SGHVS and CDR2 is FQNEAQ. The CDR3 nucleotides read TGTGCCAGCAGCCCTGGGACAGGGGGGTCCTATGGCTACACCTTC. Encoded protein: CASSPGTGGSYGYTF.

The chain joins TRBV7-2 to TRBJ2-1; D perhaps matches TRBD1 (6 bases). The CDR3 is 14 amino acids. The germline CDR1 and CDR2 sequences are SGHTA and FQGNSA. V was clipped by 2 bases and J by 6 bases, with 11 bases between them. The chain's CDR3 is CASSLQTGSNEQFF. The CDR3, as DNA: TGTGCCAGCAGCTTACAAACAGGGTCCAATGAGCAGTTCTTC.

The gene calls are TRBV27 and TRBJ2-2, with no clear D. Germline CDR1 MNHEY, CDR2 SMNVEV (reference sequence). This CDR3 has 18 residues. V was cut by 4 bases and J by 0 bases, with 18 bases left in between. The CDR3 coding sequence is TGTGCCAGCAGTTCCCCTCCGACCGGACGCCCGAACACCGGGGAGCTGTTTTTT. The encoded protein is CASSSPPTGRPNTGELFF.

The CDR3 coding sequence is TGTGCCAGCAGCTTGGAACTAATGGGGGGCAGAGAGACCCAGTACTTC. Amino acid sequence: CASSLELMGGRETQYF. The chain carries TRBV7-2 and TRBJ2-5, with D possibly being TRBD1 or TRBD2 (6 bases each). CDR1 is SGHTA, CDR2 FQGNSA, per germline. The germline V and J ends were trimmed by 3 bases and 4 bases, with 18 bases remaining between them. CDR3 length: 16 amino acids.

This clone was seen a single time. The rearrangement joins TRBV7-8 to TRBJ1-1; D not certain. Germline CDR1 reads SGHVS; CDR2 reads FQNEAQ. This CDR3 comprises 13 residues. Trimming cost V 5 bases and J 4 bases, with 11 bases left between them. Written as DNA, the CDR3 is TGTGCCAGCAGCCCGATTATGGGCACTGAAGCTTTCTTT. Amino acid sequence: CASSPIMGTEAFF.

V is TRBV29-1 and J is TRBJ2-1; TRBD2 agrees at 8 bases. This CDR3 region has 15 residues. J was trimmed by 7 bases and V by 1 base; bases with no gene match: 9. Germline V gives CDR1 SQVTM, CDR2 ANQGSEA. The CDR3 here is CSVEGGWVAGNEQFF. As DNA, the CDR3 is TGCAGCGTTGAAGGTGGATGGGTAGCGGGGAATGAGCAGTTCTTC.

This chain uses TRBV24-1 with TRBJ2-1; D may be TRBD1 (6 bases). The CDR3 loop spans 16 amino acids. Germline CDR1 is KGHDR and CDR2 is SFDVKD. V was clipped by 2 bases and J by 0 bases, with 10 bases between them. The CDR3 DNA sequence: TGTGCCACCAGTGATTCAGTAGGGGGCTCCTACAATGAGCAGTTCTTC. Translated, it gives CATSDSVGGSYNEQFF.

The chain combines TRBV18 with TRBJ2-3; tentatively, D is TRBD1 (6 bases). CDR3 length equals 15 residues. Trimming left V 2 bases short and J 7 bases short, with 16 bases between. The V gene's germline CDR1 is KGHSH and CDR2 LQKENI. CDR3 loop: CASSPKQGPPHTQYF. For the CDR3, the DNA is TGTGCCAGCTCACCAAAGCAGGGGCCACCACATACGCAGTATTTT.

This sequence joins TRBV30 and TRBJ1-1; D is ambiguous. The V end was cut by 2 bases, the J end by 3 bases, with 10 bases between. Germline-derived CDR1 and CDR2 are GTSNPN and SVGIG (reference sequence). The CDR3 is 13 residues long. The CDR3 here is CAWSFLGYTEAFF. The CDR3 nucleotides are TGTGCCTGGAGTTTCCTGGGCTACACTGAAGCTTTCTTT.

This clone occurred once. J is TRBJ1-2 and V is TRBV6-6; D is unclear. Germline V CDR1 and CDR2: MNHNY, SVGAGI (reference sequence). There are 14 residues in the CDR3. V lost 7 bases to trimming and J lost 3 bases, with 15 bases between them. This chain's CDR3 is CASTTDLDDYGYTF. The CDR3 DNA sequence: TGTGCCAGCACCACAGACCTCGACGACTATGGCTACACCTTC.

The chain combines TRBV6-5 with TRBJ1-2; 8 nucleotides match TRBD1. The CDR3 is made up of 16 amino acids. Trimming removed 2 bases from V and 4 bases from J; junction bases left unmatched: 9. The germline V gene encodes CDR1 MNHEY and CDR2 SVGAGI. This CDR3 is CASSYLRTGSTYGYTF. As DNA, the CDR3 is TGTGCCAGCAGTTACCTGAGGACAGGGTCTACCTATGGCTACACCTTC.

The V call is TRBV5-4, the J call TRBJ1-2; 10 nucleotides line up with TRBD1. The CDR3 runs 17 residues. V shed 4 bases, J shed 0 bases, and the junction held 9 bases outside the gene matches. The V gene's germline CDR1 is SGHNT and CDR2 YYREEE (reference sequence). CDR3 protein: CASSQGTGALANYGYTF. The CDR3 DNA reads TGTGCCAGCAGCCAGGGGACAGGGGCCCTAGCTAACTATGGCTACACCTTC.

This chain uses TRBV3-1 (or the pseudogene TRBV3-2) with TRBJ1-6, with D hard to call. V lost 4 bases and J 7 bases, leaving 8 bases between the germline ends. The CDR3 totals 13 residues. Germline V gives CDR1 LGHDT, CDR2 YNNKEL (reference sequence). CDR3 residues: CASSLRSNSPLHF. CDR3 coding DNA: TGTGCCAGCAGCCTGAGAAGCAATTCACCCCTCCACTTT.

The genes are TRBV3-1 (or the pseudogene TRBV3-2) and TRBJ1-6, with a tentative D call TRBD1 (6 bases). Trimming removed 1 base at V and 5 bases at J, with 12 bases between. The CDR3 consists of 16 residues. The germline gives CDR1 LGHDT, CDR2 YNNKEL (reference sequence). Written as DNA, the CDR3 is TGTGCCAGCAGCCAAGGAGGAACAGGGCATAATTCACCCCTCCACTTT. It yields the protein CASSQGGTGHNSPLHF.

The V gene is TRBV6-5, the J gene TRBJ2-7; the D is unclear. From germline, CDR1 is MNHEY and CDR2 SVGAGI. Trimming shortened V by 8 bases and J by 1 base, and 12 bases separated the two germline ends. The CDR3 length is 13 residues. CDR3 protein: CASLRLGSYEQYF. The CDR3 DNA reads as TGTGCCAGCTTACGACTCGGTTCCTACGAGCAGTACTTC.

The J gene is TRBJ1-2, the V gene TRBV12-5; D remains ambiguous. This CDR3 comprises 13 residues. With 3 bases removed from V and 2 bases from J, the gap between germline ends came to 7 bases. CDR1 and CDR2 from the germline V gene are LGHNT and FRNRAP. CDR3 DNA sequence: TGTGCTAGTGGTTTTAGTGTAAACTATGGCTACACCTTC. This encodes CASGFSVNYGYTF.